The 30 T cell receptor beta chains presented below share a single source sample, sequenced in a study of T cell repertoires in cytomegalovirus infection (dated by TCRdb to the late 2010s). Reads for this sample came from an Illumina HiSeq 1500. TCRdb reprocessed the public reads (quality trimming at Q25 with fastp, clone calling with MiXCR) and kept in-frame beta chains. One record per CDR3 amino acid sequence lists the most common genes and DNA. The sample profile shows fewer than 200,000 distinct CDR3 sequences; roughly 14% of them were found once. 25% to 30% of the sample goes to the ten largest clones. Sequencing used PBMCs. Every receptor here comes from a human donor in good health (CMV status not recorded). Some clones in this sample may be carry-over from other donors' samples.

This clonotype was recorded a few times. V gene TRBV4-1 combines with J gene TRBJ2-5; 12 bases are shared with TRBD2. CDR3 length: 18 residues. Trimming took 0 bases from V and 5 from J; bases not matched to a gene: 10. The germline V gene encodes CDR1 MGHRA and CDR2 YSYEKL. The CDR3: CASSQDLASGGARETQYF. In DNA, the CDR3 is TGCGCCAGCAGCCAAGATCTGGCTAGCGGGGGGGCCCGGGAGACCCAGTACTTC.

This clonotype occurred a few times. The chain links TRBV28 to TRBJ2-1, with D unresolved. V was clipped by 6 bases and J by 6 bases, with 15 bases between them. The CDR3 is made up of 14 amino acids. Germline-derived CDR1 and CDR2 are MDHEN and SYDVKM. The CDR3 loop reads CASSLTRASNEQFF. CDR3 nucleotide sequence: TGTGCCAGCAGCCTCACACGGGCTTCCAATGAGCAGTTCTTC.

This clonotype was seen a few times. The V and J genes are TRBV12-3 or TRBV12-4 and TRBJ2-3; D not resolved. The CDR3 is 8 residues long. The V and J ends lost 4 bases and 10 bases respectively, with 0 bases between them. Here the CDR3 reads CASSSQYF. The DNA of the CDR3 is TGTGCCAGCAGTTCGCAGTATTTT.

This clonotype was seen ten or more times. CDR3 nucleotides: TGTGCCAGCAGCGACCCGACAGGGTTGACTGAAGCTTTCTTT. It yields the protein CASSDPTGLTEAFF. The V and J genes are TRBV9 and TRBJ1-1; 7 positions match TRBD1. Per the germline V gene, CDR1 is SGDLS and CDR2 is YYNGEE. The CDR3 is made up of 14 amino acids. With V trimmed by 3 bases and J by 5 bases, 7 bases remained unmatched.

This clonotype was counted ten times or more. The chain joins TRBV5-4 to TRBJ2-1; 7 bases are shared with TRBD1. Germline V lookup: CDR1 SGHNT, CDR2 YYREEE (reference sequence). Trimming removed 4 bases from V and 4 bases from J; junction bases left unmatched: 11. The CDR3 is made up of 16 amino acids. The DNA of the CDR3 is TGTGCCAGCAGCATACCTAGACAGGGAACATACAATGAGCAGTTCTTC. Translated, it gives CASSIPRQGTYNEQFF.

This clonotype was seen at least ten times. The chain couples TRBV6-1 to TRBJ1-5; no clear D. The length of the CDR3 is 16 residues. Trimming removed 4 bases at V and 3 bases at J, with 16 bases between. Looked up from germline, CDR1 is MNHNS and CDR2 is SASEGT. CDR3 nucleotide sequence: TGTGCCAGCAGTGCCTCCCTAAGAGGGAACAATCAGCCCCAGCATTTT. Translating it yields CASSASLRGNNQPQHF.

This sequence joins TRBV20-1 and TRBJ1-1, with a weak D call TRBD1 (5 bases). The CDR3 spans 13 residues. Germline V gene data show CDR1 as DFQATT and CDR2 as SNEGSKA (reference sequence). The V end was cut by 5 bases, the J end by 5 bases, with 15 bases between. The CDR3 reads CSAPSRGDTEAFF. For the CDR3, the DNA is TGCAGTGCTCCCTCGCGGGGGGATACTGAAGCTTTCTTT.

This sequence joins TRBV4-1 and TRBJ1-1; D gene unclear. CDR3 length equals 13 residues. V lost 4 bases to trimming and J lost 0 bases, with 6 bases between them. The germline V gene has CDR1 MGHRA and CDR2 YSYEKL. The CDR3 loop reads CASSLKLNTEAFF. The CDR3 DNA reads TGCGCCAGCAGCCTGAAATTGAACACTGAAGCTTTCTTT.

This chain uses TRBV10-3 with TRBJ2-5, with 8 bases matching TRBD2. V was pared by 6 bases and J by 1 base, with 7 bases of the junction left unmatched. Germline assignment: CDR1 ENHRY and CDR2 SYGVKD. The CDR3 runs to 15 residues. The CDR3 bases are TGTGCCATCAGCGATAGCGGGACTAGCCAAGAGACCCAGTACTTC. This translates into CAISDSGTSQETQYF.

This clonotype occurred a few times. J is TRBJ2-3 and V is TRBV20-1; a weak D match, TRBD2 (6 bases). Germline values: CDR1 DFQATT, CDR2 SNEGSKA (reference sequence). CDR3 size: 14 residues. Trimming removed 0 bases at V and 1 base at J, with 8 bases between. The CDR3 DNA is TGCAGTGCTAGAGATTGGGGGGGCACAGATACGCAGTATTTT. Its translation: CSARDWGGTDTQYF.

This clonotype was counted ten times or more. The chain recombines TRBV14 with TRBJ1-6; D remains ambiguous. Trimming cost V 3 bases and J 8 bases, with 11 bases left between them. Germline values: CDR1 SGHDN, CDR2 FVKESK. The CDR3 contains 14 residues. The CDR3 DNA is TGTGCCAGCAGCCAGACTGCAGGAGATTCACCCCTCCACTTT. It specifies CASSQTAGDSPLHF.

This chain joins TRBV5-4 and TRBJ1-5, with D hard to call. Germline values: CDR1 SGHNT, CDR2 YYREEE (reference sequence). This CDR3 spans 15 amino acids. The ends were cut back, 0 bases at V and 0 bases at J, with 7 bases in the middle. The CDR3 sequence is CASSLDPYSNQPQHF. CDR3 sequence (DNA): TGTGCCAGCAGCTTGGACCCGTATAGCAATCAGCCCCAGCATTTT.

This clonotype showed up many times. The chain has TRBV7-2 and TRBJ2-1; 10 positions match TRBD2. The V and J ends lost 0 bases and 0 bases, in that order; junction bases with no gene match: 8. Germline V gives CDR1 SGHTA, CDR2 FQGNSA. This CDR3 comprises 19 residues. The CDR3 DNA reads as TGTGCCAGCAGCTTAGCGGGAGCTAGCGGGAGTATCTCCTACAATGAGCAGTTCTTC. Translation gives CASSLAGASGSISYNEQFF. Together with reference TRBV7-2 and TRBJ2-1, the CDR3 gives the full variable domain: GAGVSQSPSNKVTEKGKDVELRCDPISGHTALYWYRQSLGQGLEFLIYFQGNSAPDKSGLPSDRFSAERTGGSVSTLTIQRTQQEDSAVYLCASSLAGASGSISYNEQFFGPGTRLTVL.

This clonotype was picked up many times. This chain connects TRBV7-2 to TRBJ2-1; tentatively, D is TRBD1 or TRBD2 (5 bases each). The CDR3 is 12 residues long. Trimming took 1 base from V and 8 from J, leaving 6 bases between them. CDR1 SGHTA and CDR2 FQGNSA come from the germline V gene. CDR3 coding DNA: TGTGCCAGCAGCTTAGTGGGGGATGAGCAGTTCTTC. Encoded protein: CASSLVGDEQFF.

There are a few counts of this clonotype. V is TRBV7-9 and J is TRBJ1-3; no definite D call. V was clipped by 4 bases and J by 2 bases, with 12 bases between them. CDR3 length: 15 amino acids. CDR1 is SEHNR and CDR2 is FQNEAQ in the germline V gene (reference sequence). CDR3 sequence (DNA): TGTGCCAGCAGCTCCCTGGCGACACCTGGAAACACCATATATTTT. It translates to CASSSLATPGNTIYF.

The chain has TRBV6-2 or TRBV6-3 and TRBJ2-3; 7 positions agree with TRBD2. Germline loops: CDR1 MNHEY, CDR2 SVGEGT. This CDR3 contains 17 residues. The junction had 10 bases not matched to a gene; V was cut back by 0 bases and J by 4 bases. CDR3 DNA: TGTGCCAGCAGTTACTCGAAACTAGCGACGGGCCCAGATACGCAGTATTTT. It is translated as CASSYSKLATGPDTQYF.

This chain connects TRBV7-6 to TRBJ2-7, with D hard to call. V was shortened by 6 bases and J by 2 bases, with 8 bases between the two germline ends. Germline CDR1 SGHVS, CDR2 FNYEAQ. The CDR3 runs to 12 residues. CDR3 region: CASSWSPYEQYF. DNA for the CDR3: TGTGCCAGCAGTTGGAGCCCCTACGAGCAGTACTTC.

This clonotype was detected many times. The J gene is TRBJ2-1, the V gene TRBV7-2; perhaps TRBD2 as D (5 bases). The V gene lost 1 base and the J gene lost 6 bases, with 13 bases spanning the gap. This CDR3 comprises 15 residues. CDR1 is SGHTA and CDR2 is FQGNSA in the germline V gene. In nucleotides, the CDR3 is TGTGCCAGCAGCTTAGAGTCGGGGTCTTCCAATGAGCAGTTCTTC. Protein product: CASSLESGSSNEQFF.

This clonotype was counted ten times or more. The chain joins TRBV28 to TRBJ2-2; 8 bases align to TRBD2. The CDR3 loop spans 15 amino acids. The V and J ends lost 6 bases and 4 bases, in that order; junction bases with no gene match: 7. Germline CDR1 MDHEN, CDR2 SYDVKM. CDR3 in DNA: TGTGCCAGCAGCGACAGCGGGAGTAGCACCGGGGAGCTGTTTTTT. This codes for CASSDSGSSTGELFF.

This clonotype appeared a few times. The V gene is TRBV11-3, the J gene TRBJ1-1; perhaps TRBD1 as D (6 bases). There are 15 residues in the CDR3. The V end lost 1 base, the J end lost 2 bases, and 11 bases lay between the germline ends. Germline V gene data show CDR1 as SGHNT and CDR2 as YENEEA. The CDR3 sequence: CASSLATGINTEAFF. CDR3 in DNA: TGTGCCAGCAGCTTAGCAACAGGGATCAACACTGAAGCTTTCTTT.

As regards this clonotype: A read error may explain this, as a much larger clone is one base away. DNA for the CDR3: TGTGCCGGCAGCTTACTCGGACTAGCGGGCACAGATACGCAGTATTTT. This translates into CAGSLLGLAGTDTQYF. The V gene is TRBV7-3, the J gene TRBJ2-3, with 10 bases fitting TRBD2. Looked up from germline, CDR1 is SGHTA and CDR2 is FQGTGA. The CDR3 has 16 amino acids. Together with reference TRBV7-3 and TRBJ2-3, the CDR3 gives the full variable domain: GAGVSQTPSNKVTEKGKYVELRCDPISGHTALYWYRQSLGQGPEFLIYFQGTGAADDSGLPNDRFFAVRPEGSVSTLKIQRTERGDSAVYLCAGSLLGLAGTDTQYFGPGTRLTVL.

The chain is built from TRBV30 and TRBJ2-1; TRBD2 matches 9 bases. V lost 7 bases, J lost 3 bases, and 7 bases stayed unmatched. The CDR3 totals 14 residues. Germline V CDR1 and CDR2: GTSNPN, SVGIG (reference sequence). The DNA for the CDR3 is TGTGCCTCTACGACTAGCGGTTACTACAATGAGCAGTTCTTC. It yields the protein CASTTSGYYNEQFF.

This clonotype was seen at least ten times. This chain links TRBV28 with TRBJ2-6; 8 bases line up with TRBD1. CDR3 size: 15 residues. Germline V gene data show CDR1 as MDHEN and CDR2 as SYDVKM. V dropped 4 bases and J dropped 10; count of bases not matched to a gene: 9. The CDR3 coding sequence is TGTGCCAGCAGTTCAGCTCCCGGGACAGGTAACGTCCTGACTTTC. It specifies CASSSAPGTGNVLTF.

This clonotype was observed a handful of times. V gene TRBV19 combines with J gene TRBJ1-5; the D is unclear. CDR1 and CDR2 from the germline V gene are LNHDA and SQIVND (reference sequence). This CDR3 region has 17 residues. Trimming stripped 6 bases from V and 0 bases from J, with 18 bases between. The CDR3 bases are TGTGCCAGTAGAGAGTTGGGCAGAGCATATAGCAATCAGCCCCAGCATTTT. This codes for CASRELGRAYSNQPQHF.

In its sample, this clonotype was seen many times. The CDR3 loop reads CASSFGGEKTDTQYF. The CDR3 nucleotides read TGTGCCAGCAGCTTCGGTGGGGAGAAAACAGATACGCAGTATTTT. V gene TRBV7-3 combines with J gene TRBJ2-3; possibly TRBD2 for D (5 bases). Germline V gives CDR1 SGHTA, CDR2 FQGTGA. The germline V and J ends were trimmed by 3 bases and 3 bases, with 13 bases remaining between them. The CDR3 is 15 amino acids.

The CDR3 sequence: CASSLEAGGTQYF. The CDR3 DNA sequence: TGCGCCAGCAGCTTGGAAGCGGGAGGGACGCAGTATTTT. The rearrangement links TRBV5-1 to TRBJ2-3; the match to TRBD2 covers 10 bases. Germline trimming cut 0 bases from V and 9 bases from J; bases unmatched to any gene: 1. The CDR3 runs 13 residues. Germline-derived CDR1 and CDR2 are SGHRS and YFSETQ.

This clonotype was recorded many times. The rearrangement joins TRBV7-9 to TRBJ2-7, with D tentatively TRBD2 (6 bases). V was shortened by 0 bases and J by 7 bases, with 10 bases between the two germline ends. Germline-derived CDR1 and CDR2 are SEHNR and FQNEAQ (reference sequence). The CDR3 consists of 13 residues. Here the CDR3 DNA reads TGTGCCAGCAGCTTAGCGTCCGCGGGAGAGCAGTACTTC. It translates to CASSLASAGEQYF.

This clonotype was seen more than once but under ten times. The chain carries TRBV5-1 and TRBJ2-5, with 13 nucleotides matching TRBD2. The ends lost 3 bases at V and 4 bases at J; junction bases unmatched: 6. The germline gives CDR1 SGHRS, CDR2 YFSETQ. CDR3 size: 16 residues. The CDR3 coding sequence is TGCGCCAGCAGCTGGGAGGGACTAGCGGGACGAGAGACCCAGTACTTC. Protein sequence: CASSWEGLAGRETQYF.

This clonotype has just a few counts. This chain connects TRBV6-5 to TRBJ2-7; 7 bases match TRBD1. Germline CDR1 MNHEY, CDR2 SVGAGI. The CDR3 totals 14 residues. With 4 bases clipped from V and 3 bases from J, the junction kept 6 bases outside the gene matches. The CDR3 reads CASSSATGVYEQYF. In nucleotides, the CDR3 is TGTGCCAGCAGTTCAGCTACAGGGGTCTACGAGCAGTACTTC.

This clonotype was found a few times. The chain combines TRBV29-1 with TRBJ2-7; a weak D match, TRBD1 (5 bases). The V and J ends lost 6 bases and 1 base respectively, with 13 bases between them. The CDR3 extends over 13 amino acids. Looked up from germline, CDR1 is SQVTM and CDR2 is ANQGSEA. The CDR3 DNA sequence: TGCAGCGTCCAAATAACAGGTTCCTACGAGCAGTACTTC. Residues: CSVQITGSYEQYF.